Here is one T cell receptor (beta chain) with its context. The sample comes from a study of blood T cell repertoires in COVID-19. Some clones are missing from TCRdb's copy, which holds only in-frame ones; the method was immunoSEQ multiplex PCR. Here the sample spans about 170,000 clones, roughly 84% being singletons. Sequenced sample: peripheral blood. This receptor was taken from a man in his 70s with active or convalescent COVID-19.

The CDR3 sequence: CASSSPPGGNPYEQYF. For the CDR3, the DNA is TGTGCCAGCAGCTCGCCCCCTGGAGGGAACCCCTACGAGCAGTACTTC. The V gene is TRBV7-9, the J gene TRBJ2-7; D might be TRBD2 (6 bases). Trimming removed 4 bases at V and 2 bases at J, with 18 bases between. This CDR3 comprises 16 residues. Germline lookup yields CDR1 SEHNR and CDR2 FQNEAQ (reference sequence).